This T cell receptor beta chain stems from a study of blood T cell repertoires in COVID-19. Study overall: Acute-phase and convalescent COVID-19 samples originated in the United States, Italy and Spain. Sources were T cells, B-cell-depleted T cells, or PBMCs; the material itself was cDNA or gDNA.

As processed by the authors: Researchers report that nucleated cell counts were estimated from reference gene primer amplification. Here immunoSEQ multiplex PCR was the method, and the copy in TCRdb shows in-frame clones only, minus some. That table is the source of V, J and clone size, and D and trimming were worked out from the DNA. Found here are 310,000 or so clones, around 83% of them singletons; the top ten hold about 1.2%. CDR1 and CDR2 from the germline V gene are MNHEY and SMNVEV (reference sequence). The CDR3 length is 16 residues. Losses at the gene ends were 5 bases for V and 1 base for J; bases not matched to a gene: 9.

This chain uses TRBV27 with TRBJ2-3; 7 bases map to TRBD2. The clonotype comes from a woman aged 45 to 65 with acute or convalescent COVID-19. The sample consisted of peripheral blood. Here the CDR3 DNA reads TGTGCCAGCAGTCTAAATAGCGGGCTTCGCACAGATACGCAGTATTTT. This codes for CASSLNSGLRTDTQYF.